This entry lists 5 T cell receptor beta chains sequenced from one sample in a study of blood T cell repertoires in COVID-19. Some clones are missing from TCRdb's copy, which holds only in-frame ones; the method was immunoSEQ multiplex PCR. The sample lists approximately 50,000 clones, about 85% seen once, with 6.9% in the top ten. Material: peripheral blood. The receptors stem from a man between 65 and 85 years old with active COVID-19.

V usage is TRBV6-5 and J usage is TRBJ1-3; tentatively, D is TRBD1 (6 bases). The CDR3 is 14 residues long. Looked up from germline, CDR1 is MNHEY and CDR2 is SVGAGI. Trimming removed 9 bases at V and 8 bases at J, with 20 bases between. CDR3 DNA sequence: TGTGCCAGTCAAGACAGGTTGAAAGGAGACACCATATATTTT. This encodes CASQDRLKGDTIYF.

The V and J genes are TRBV29-1 and TRBJ1-2, with a weak D call TRBD1 (6 bases). CDR1 is SQVTM, CDR2 ANQGSEA, per germline. CDR3 length equals 12 residues. V was cut by 7 bases and J by 8 bases, with 17 bases left in between. The CDR3 coding sequence is TGCAGCGCTGAGGGGGGGGTTGGAGGCTACACCTTC. Translation gives CSAEGGVGGYTF.

The V and J genes are TRBV5-1 and TRBJ2-2; 9 bases fit TRBD1. CDR1 SGHRS and CDR2 YFSETQ come from the germline V gene. V shed 7 bases and J 5 bases; nucleotides not matched to a gene: 12. This CDR3 contains 16 residues. The CDR3 reads CASRTGELVGTGELFF. In nucleotides, the CDR3 is TGCGCCAGCCGGACAGGGGAGTTAGTAGGAACCGGGGAGCTGTTTTTT.

The gene calls are TRBV30 and TRBJ1-2, with 9 bases aligning to TRBD1. CDR3 length: 16 residues. Germline CDR1 is GTSNPN and CDR2 is SVGIG (reference sequence). Germline trimming cut 7 bases from V and 0 bases from J; bases unmatched to any gene: 12. CDR3 amino acids: CASYRDRVIANYGYTF. CDR3 sequence (DNA): TGTGCCTCGTACCGGGACAGGGTTATAGCTAACTATGGCTACACCTTC.

The J gene is TRBJ1-1, the V gene TRBV2; D uncertain. Germline V gives CDR1 SNHLY, CDR2 FYNNEI. The CDR3 sequence is 13 residues long. Trimming removed 1 base from V and 0 bases from J, with 3 bases in between. The CDR3 here is CASSEGLNTEAFF. The CDR3 bases are TGTGCCAGCAGTGAAGGGCTGAACACTGAAGCTTTCTTT.